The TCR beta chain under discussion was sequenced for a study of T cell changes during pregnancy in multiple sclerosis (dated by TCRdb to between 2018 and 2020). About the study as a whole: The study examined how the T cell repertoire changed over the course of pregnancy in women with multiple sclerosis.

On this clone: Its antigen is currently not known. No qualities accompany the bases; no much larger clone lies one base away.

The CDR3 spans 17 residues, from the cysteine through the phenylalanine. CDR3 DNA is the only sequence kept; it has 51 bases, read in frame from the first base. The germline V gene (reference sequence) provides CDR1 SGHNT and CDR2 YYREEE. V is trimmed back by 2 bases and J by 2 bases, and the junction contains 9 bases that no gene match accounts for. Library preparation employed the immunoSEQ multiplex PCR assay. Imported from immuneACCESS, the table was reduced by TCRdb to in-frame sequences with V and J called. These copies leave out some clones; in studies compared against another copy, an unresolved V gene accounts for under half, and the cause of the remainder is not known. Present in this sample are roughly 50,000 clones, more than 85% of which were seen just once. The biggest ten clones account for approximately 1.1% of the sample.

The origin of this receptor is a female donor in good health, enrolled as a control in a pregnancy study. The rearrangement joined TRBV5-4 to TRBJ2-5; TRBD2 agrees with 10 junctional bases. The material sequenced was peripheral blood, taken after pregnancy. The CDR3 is CASSFPPSGSNQETQYF. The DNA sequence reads TGTGCCAGCAGCTTCCCTCCTAGCGGGAGTAATCAAGAGACCCAGTACTTC.